This T cell receptor beta chain was found in a study of cytomegalovirus exposure and HLA in healthy donors. Whole-study findings and limits: Previous analysis showed most TCR beta V segments were productive about 87% or about 30% of the time.

Primers for the PCR totalled 60 Vbeta and 13 Jbeta. Generated by immunoSEQ multiplex PCR, the TCRdb table keeps only in-frame clones and is missing some. Counted here are 120,000 or so clones, about 80% occurring once; the ten biggest clones make up about 10%. The CDR3 sequence is 14 residues long. Trimming took off 3 bases at V and 10 bases at J, with 14 bases between the two ends. Germline loops: CDR1 SGHDT, CDR2 YYEEEE. This clone turned up a few times. Its specificity is unknown. The source is a female donor in good health and CMV-seropositive. The V call is TRBV5-6, the J call TRBJ1-6, with no clear D. Source material: PBMCs. CDR3: CASSSVSPGSPLHF. CDR3 coding DNA: TGTGCCAGCAGCTCGGTCTCCCCGGGGTCACCCCTCCACTTT.